This T cell receptor (beta chain) was recovered during a study of T cells after yellow fever vaccination. Study as a whole: Low-cell-number fractions were prepared with SMART-Seq v4 Ultra Low Input.

The CDR3 has 13 residues. V shed 4 bases and J shed 9 bases, with 15 bases lying between them. CDR1 is SGDLS, CDR2 YYNGEE, per germline. Study conclusions and caveats: Primary-vaccination clones mostly resurfaced post-booster (96% CD4, around 88% CD8). In FACS-sorted repertoires, abundant clonotypes from the bulk population could appear as contaminants. Researchers report a weaker secondary response that nonetheless peaked faster, day 5 versus 15.

This clonotype was detected ten times or more. No antigen is known for it. TCRdb redid the calling of the 5' RACE reads with MiXCR, one entry per CDR3 protein. This table has about 310,000 distinct CDR3 sequences, roughly 3.5% appearing once. The receptor's source is a man younger than 35 who received the YFV17D yellow fever vaccine. Sequencing used PBMCs, obtained on the day of the yellow fever booster vaccination. The chain employs TRBV9 and TRBJ2-3; D possibly matches TRBD1 or TRBD2 (5 bases each). CDR3 sequence: CASSPPSGHTQYF. The CDR3 nucleotides read TGTGCCAGCAGCCCCCCCAGCGGACACACGCAGTATTTT.